These T cell receptor beta chains were read from a single sample in a study of shared clonotypes between healthy human individuals. Some clones are missing from TCRdb's copy, which holds only in-frame ones; the method was immunoSEQ multiplex PCR. The profile covers about 1.1 million clones, with more than 75% appearing a single time and 0.55% to 0.7% taken by the ten largest. The sequencing input was memory CD4+ T cells from PBMCs. The receptor set was obtained from a man younger than 35 in good health. Some clones in this sample may be carry-over from other donors' samples. Both conserved end residues are trimmed from each CDR3.

j_gene	len	v_gene	CDR3aa
TRBJ1-1	12	TRBV6-5	ASRTGHMNTEAF
TRBJ2-5	11	TRBV27	ASSPPARETQY
TRBJ1-5	12	TRBV27	ASNLRGQNQPQH
TRBJ2-7	14	TRBV18	ASSPPNQGGSYEQY
TRBJ2-3	13	TRBV5-1	ASSLAWNPTDTQY
TRBJ2-3	14	TRBV5-1	ASSITQGGGTDTQY
TRBJ2-3	12	TRBV9	ASGRAGGTDTQY
TRBJ2-3	11	TRBV5-1	ASWTGSLDTQY
TRBJ1-4	12	TRBV5-1	ASSQEPTNEKLF
TRBJ2-2	13	TRBV5-1	ASSLGTSNTGELF
TRBJ2-2	13	TRBV6-6	ASSYVTSNTGELF
TRBJ1-1	13	TRBV6-5	ASSYSPALGTEAF
TRBJ1-3	11	TRBV29-1	SATGLSGNTIY
TRBJ2-1	13	TRBV7-6	ASSLSGLAGTEQF
TRBJ2-7	9	TRBV20-1	SADKKYEQY
TRBJ2-5	15	TRBV27	ASSLRGGLASQETQY
TRBJ1-1	13	TRBV28	ASSPRLGPNTEAF
TRBJ2-7	11	TRBV19	ASKGTGGRQQY
TRBJ2-3	14	TRBV5-1	ASSLGTSGEEDTQY
TRBJ2-1	13	TRBV28	ASSGGVQRSNEQF
TRBJ1-1	11	TRBV30	AWSTGTGTEAF
TRBJ1-1	12	TRBV10-1	ASSEGRANTEAF
TRBJ1-1	12	TRBV7-2	ASSLDRDVTEAF
TRBJ1-1	16	TRBV14	ASSQEGTGGLRNTEAF
TRBJ2-7	9	TRBV28	ASSARTRRD
TRBJ2-7	11	TRBV15	ATSRDNADEQY
TRBJ2-2	13	TRBV30	AWNSNGPNTGELF
TRBJ2-1	13	TRBV9	ASSGGERSLNEQF
TRBJ1-1	12	TRBV5-1	ASSYTGADTEAF
TRBJ1-1	16	TRBV7-3	ASIPILWGGALDTEAF
TRBJ1-2	11	TRBV27	ASSLRTGDGYT
TRBJ2-1	19	TRBV18	ASSPPRRSSVYDAPHNEQF
TRBJ1-2	14	TRBV28	ASSYDIGALGYGYT
TRBJ2-3	12	TRBV2	ASTGGGSADTQY
TRBJ2-7	14	TRBV5-4	ASRPGLAGSNYEQY
TRBJ1-1	14	TRBV19	ASRQNRGHMNTEAF
TRBJ1-5	12	TRBV27	ASSPRRTNQPQH
TRBJ2-6	15	TRBV28	ASSAWTGGAGANVLT
TRBJ1-5	13	TRBV11-2	ASSKGTGRAQPQH
TRBJ2-2	11	TRBV28	ASTLDGTGELF